Each of the 31 T cell receptor beta chains below was sequenced from the same sample in a study of blood T cell repertoires in COVID-19. Produced via immunoSEQ multiplex PCR; TCRdb's table is partial and in-frame only. The sample gives approximately 190,000 clones, 80% of which show up once; approximately 6.9% is in the top ten. The sample consisted of peripheral blood. These receptors were obtained from a man in his sixties with acute or convalescent COVID-19.

The chain's CDR3 is CASSSGQMNTEAFF. Written as DNA, the CDR3 is TGCGCCAGCAGCTCGGGACAGATGAACACTGAAGCTTTCTTT. The rearrangement joins TRBV5-1 to TRBJ1-1; 7 nucleotides line up with TRBD1. The CDR3 loop spans 14 amino acids. V shed 3 bases, J shed 0 bases, and the junction held 2 bases outside the gene matches. Germline V lookup: CDR1 SGHRS, CDR2 YFSETQ.

The V call is TRBV27, the J call TRBJ1-4; 9 bases are shared with TRBD1. This CDR3 is built from 14 residues. V shed 6 bases, J shed 8 bases, and the junction held 7 bases outside the gene matches. Per the germline V gene, CDR1 is MNHEY and CDR2 is SMNVEV (reference sequence). The CDR3 region has the DNA TGTGCCAGCAGGGGGACAGGGCGAGGGGAAAAACTGTTTTTT. Its translation is CASRGTGRGEKLFF.

V and J are TRBV15 and TRBJ1-5; TRBD1 agrees at 7 bases. This CDR3 has 14 amino acids. V lost 4 bases to trimming and J lost 7 bases; unmatched junction nucleotides: 7. Germline-derived CDR1 and CDR2 are LNHNV and YYDKDF (reference sequence). The CDR3 sequence is CATSKQGLGQPQHF. For the CDR3, the DNA is TGTGCCACCAGCAAACAGGGGCTGGGCCAGCCCCAGCATTTT. The complete variable domain, with remaining parts taken from reference TRBV15 and TRBJ1-5, reads DAMVIQNPRYQVTQFGKPVTLSCSQTLNHNVMYWYQQKSSQAPKLLFHYYDKDFNNEADTPDNFQSRRPNTSFCFLDIRSPGLGDTAMYLCATSKQGLGQPQHFGDGTRLSIL.

The chain couples TRBV6-4 to TRBJ2-7; TRBD2 is a possible D gene (5 bases). Trimming removed 7 bases from V and 9 bases from J, with 22 bases in between. The CDR3 is made up of 14 amino acids. The germline V gene has CDR1 MRHNA and CDR2 SNTAGT. The CDR3 region has the DNA TGTGCCAGCATCCAGCCGGACTCCGGAAAGTCGCAGTACTTC. It codes for CASIQPDSGKSQYF.

The count of this clone is one. The chain couples TRBV5-1 to TRBJ1-6; TRBD1 is a possible D gene (6 bases). The germline V gene has CDR1 SGHRS and CDR2 YFSETQ. Trimming shortened V by 0 bases and J by 6 bases, and 19 bases separated the two germline ends. There are 18 residues in the CDR3. CDR3 DNA: TGCGCCAGCAGCTTGGAGGGGTCCGGGACAACATTTAATTCACCCCTCCACTTT. It translates to CASSLEGSGTTFNSPLHF.

The chain links TRBV19 to TRBJ1-2, with 7 bases lining up with TRBD1. Germline-derived CDR1 and CDR2 are LNHDA and SQIVND (reference sequence). V lost 1 base and J lost 6; bases outside the gene matches: 8. This CDR3 contains 15 residues. CDR3 in amino acids: CASSIGRDRVDGYTF. The CDR3 DNA is TGTGCCAGTAGTATAGGCCGTGACAGGGTCGATGGCTACACCTTC.

The V and J genes are TRBV11-2 and TRBJ2-1; 8 nucleotides line up with TRBD2. V dropped 1 base and J dropped 7; count of bases not matched to a gene: 6. CDR1 and CDR2 (germline): SGHAT, FQNNGV. The CDR3 sequence is 15 residues long. The CDR3 spells CASSLGQGLGNEQFF. CDR3 coding DNA: TGTGCCAGCAGCTTAGGGCAGGGACTAGGTAATGAGCAGTTCTTC.

The chain recombines TRBV28 with TRBJ1-2; D is possibly TRBD1 (6 bases). The CDR3 runs to 14 residues. V was trimmed by 5 bases and J by 3 bases, leaving 13 bases between them. The germline gives CDR1 MDHEN, CDR2 SYDVKM. The CDR3 protein is CASSTPQGHYGYTF. The CDR3 region has the DNA TGTGCCAGCAGTACACCTCAGGGGCACTATGGCTACACCTTC.

The chain links TRBV12-5 to TRBJ1-6, with D possibly being TRBD1 (6 bases). The germline V and J ends were trimmed by 0 bases and 7 bases, with 16 bases remaining between them. Per germline, CDR1 LGHNT and CDR2 FRNRAP. The CDR3 length is 17 residues. The CDR3 sequence is CASGLVRGGPTNSPLHF. The CDR3 DNA reads as TGTGCTAGTGGTTTGGTACGGGGGGGGCCGACGAATTCACCCCTCCACTTT.

The chain carries TRBV4-2 and TRBJ1-2; D remains unclear. CDR3 size: 17 residues. V was shortened by 0 bases and J by 4 bases, with 18 bases between the two germline ends. The V gene's germline CDR1 is LGHNA and CDR2 YNFKEQ. CDR3 residues: CASSQDWSPAIVYGYTF. CDR3 sequence (DNA): TGTGCCAGCAGCCAAGATTGGAGCCCAGCCATAGTCTATGGCTACACCTTC.

This clone was recorded only once. The V gene is TRBV20-1, the J gene TRBJ2-7; D is unresolved. CDR1 is DFQATT and CDR2 is SNEGSKA in the germline V gene (reference sequence). Trimming took 2 bases from V and 3 from J, leaving 5 bases between them. The CDR3 extends over 11 amino acids. Here the CDR3 reads CSARLDYEQYF. The DNA of the CDR3 is TGCAGTGCTAGACTAGACTACGAGCAGTACTTC.

This chain uses TRBV29-1 with TRBJ1-2; 8 positions agree with TRBD1. J was trimmed by 2 bases and V by 2 bases; bases with no gene match: 7. Germline V gene lookup returns CDR1 SQVTM and CDR2 ANQGSEA. This CDR3 comprises 15 residues. Here the CDR3 DNA reads TGCAGCGTTGAATATCCTCACAGGGGGAACTATGGCTACACCTTC. It specifies CSVEYPHRGNYGYTF.

The chain's CDR3 is CARSLSGLAGRRRGSYEQYF. The CDR3, as DNA: TGTGCCAGAAGCTTGTCAGGGCTAGCGGGAAGACGGAGAGGGTCCTACGAGCAGTACTTC. V usage is TRBV5-3 and J usage is TRBJ2-7; 9 nucleotides match TRBD2. Being an ORF, TRBV5-3 has a function that is uncertain. This CDR3 region has 20 residues. The V and J ends lost 1 base and 1 base, in that order; junction bases with no gene match: 18.

The CDR3 DNA reads TGTGCTAGTGGTTTGGACAGAAGCGAGCAGTACTTC. Its protein is CASGLDRSEQYF. The chain joins TRBV12-5 to TRBJ2-7; the D is unclear. The CDR3 covers 12 residues. The germline CDR1 and CDR2 sequences are LGHNT and FRNRAP. Trimming shortened V by 1 base and J by 6 bases, and 7 bases separated the two germline ends.

This sequence joins TRBV5-1 and TRBJ2-3, with TRBD1 matching over 8 bases. The junction had 4 bases not matched to a gene; V was cut back by 1 base and J by 3 bases. This CDR3 spans 15 amino acids. Germline V gene lookup returns CDR1 SGHRS and CDR2 YFSETQ. In nucleotides, the CDR3 is TGCGCCAGCAGCTTGAATGACAGGGGTACAGATACGCAGTATTTT. It is translated as CASSLNDRGTDTQYF.

The genes are TRBV30 and TRBJ1-1; 9 nucleotides agree with TRBD1. V was clipped by 0 bases and J by 6 bases; unmatched bases: 8. The CDR3 runs to 15 residues. Germline CDR1 and CDR2: GTSNPN and SVGIG (reference sequence). The DNA of the CDR3 is TGTGCCTGGAGTGTACTTGGACAGGGGAGCCCTGAAGCTTTCTTT. Translating gives CAWSVLGQGSPEAFF.

The chain has TRBV4-3 and TRBJ2-2; D is possibly TRBD2 (5 bases). Trimming removed 4 bases from V and 5 bases from J, with 14 bases in between. Germline lookup yields CDR1 LGHNA and CDR2 YSLEER. CDR3 length equals 15 residues. CDR3 sequence: CASSPQAGGTGELFF. The CDR3 bases are TGCGCCAGCAGCCCCCAGGCGGGCGGGACCGGGGAGCTGTTTTTT.

The chain has TRBV28 and TRBJ2-3; 15 bases are shared with TRBD2. Germline V gene sequence: CDR1 MDHEN, CDR2 SYDVKM. The CDR3 spans 19 residues. V was pared by 5 bases and J by 4 bases, with 13 bases of the junction left unmatched. As DNA, the CDR3 is TGTGCCAGCAGTCCCCAGGGACTAGCGGGAGGAGTGGTGGCAGATACGCAGTATTTT. It is translated as CASSPQGLAGGVVADTQYF. The full variable domain, its missing parts supplied by reference TRBV28 and TRBJ2-3, is DVKVTQSSRYLVKRTGEKVFLECVQDMDHENMFWYRQDPGLGLRLIYFSYDVKMKEKGDIPEGYSVSREKKERFSLILESASTNQTSMYLCASSPQGLAGGVVADTQYFGPGTRLTVL.

The chain uses TRBV19 and TRBJ1-4; D uncertain. The V gene lost 2 bases and the J gene lost 4 bases, with 17 bases spanning the gap. Germline assignment: CDR1 LNHDA and CDR2 SQIVND (reference sequence). This CDR3 contains 17 residues. CDR3 in amino acids: CASSIPLEARGNEKLFF. The CDR3 DNA is TGTGCCAGTAGTATACCACTCGAGGCTCGGGGTAATGAAAAACTGTTTTTT.

V and J are TRBV11-2 and TRBJ2-7; TRBD2 aligns across 10 bases. The germline CDR1 and CDR2 sequences are SGHAT and FQNNGV. This CDR3 region has 14 residues. The V gene end was trimmed by 4 bases and the J gene end by 3 bases; junction bases not matched to a gene: 3. The CDR3 reads CASSSPSGGYEQYF. In DNA form, the CDR3 reads TGTGCCAGCAGCTCTCCTAGCGGGGGCTACGAGCAGTACTTC.

V is TRBV29-1 and J is TRBJ1-2; 7 bases are a match to TRBD1. With 6 bases clipped from V and 3 bases from J, the junction kept 10 bases outside the gene matches. The CDR3 is 14 amino acids. Germline V gives CDR1 SQVTM, CDR2 ANQGSEA. CDR3 coding DNA: TGCAGCGTCGTGCCTCTACAGGGGCACTATGGCTACACCTTC. As protein: CSVVPLQGHYGYTF.

The chain joins TRBV18 to TRBJ2-7; TRBD1 agrees at 9 bases. The V gene end was trimmed by 4 bases and the J gene end by 6 bases; junction bases not matched to a gene: 7. Germline-derived CDR1 and CDR2 are KGHSH and LQKENI. The CDR3 runs 14 residues. The CDR3 region is CASSRIGTGTEQYF. CDR3 coding DNA: TGTGCCAGCTCACGGATTGGGACAGGGACCGAGCAGTACTTC.

This chain connects TRBV11-2 to TRBJ2-4, with 16 bases lining up with TRBD2. This CDR3 region has 17 residues. The germline V gene encodes CDR1 SGHAT and CDR2 FQNNGV. Germline trimming cut 4 bases from V and 6 bases from J; bases unmatched to any gene: 6. The CDR3 DNA is TGTGCCAGCAGCTCCCCGGGACTAGCGGGGGGGGGAAACATTCAGTACTTC. Protein product: CASSSPGLAGGGNIQYF.

The chain is built from TRBV19 and TRBJ2-1; D remains ambiguous. The germline gives CDR1 LNHDA, CDR2 SQIVND (reference sequence). The CDR3 is made up of 16 amino acids. The V end lost 5 bases, the J end lost 6 bases, and 20 bases lay between the germline ends. DNA of the CDR3: TGTGCCAGTAGTGTCTCCGGTGACTTGATGGGCAATGAGCAGTTCTTC. Protein: CASSVSGDLMGNEQFF.

This chain connects TRBV6-5 to TRBJ1-5, with TRBD1 matching 8 bases. The V gene's germline CDR1 is MNHEY and CDR2 SVGAGI. V dropped 2 bases and J dropped 7; count of bases not matched to a gene: 4. CDR3 length: 14 amino acids. CDR3 bases: TGTGCCAGCAGTTACGGACAGGGTGAGCAGCCCCAGCATTTT. Its translation: CASSYGQGEQPQHF.

The chain joins TRBV5-1 to TRBJ1-2; a weak D match, TRBD1 (6 bases). CDR1 is SGHRS, CDR2 YFSETQ, per germline. The CDR3 spans 15 residues. V lost 0 bases and J lost 7, with 16 bases in between. CDR3 loop: CASSLDLTGASGYTF. Written as DNA, the CDR3 is TGCGCCAGCAGCTTGGACTTGACAGGAGCCAGTGGCTACACCTTC.

V is TRBV7-2 and J is TRBJ2-1; D possibly corresponds to TRBD2 (5 bases). The CDR3 consists of 12 residues. Germline V lookup: CDR1 SGHTA, CDR2 FQGNSA. The ends were cut back, 5 bases at V and 7 bases at J, with 9 bases in the middle. For the CDR3, the DNA is TGTGCCAGCAGCCGAGGGTTGAATGAGCAGTTCTTC. Translated: CASSRGLNEQFF.

This chain uses TRBV2 with TRBJ2-3; 14 nucleotides align to TRBD2. This CDR3 is 15 amino acids long. Germline CDR1 and CDR2: SNHLY and FYNNEI. The V gene end was trimmed by 3 bases and the J gene end by 4 bases; junction bases not matched to a gene: 0. For the CDR3, the DNA is TGTGCCAGCAGTGAGACTAGCGGGAGGGCAGATACGCAGTATTTT. Its translation is CASSETSGRADTQYF.

V usage is TRBV5-8 and J usage is TRBJ1-2, with a possible D match to TRBD1 (6 bases). This CDR3 has 14 residues. Germline CDR1 and CDR2: SGHTS and YDEGEE. V was cut by 0 bases and J by 6 bases, with 12 bases left in between. DNA for the CDR3: TGTGCCAGCAGCTTGGAAGGGGGGGCGGATGGCTACACCTTC. It yields the protein CASSLEGGADGYTF.

This clone appeared a few times. J is TRBJ2-7 and V is TRBV5-1; 8 positions match TRBD1. J gave up 2 bases and V 2 bases, and 3 bases lay outside the gene matches. Per germline, CDR1 SGHRS and CDR2 YFSETQ. The CDR3 is made up of 14 amino acids. Here the CDR3 DNA reads TGCGCCAGCAGCTTACAGGGGGTTACCTACGAGCAGTACTTC. Protein sequence: CASSLQGVTYEQYF. The full variable domain, in which reference TRBV5-1 and TRBJ2-7 provide the parts outside the CDR3, is KAGVTQTPRYLIKTRGQQVTLSCSPISGHRSVSWYQQTPGQGLQFLFEYFSETQRNKGNFPGRFSGRQFSNSRSEMNVSTLELGDSALYLCASSLQGVTYEQYFGPGTRLTVT.

There are a few counts of this clone. The V gene is TRBV4-2, the J gene TRBJ2-1, with 10 bases lining up with TRBD2. After removal of 0 bases from V and 8 bases from J, the junction contained 4 bases not matched to a gene. This CDR3 is built from 15 residues. The germline V gene has CDR1 LGHNA and CDR2 YNFKEQ. The CDR3 DNA reads as TGTGCCAGCAGCCAAGAGACTAGCGGGTACTATGAGCAGTTCTTC. This sequence encodes CASSQETSGYYEQFF.